This T cell receptor (beta chain) appears in the sequencing data of a study of blood T cells in healthy people across ages. The study, taken as a whole, reports: It was held that the diversity estimates obtained from one million T cells were underestimates. Donors of long life had a larger count of naive CD4+ cells and greater diversity than aged donors.

This clonotype turned up a few times. The antigen is not known. With 6 bases removed from V and 3 bases from J, the gap between germline ends came to 16 bases. The CDR3 sequence is 14 residues long. The germline CDR1 and CDR2 sequences are SGHRS and YFSETQ. Then a second PCR, running about 7 to 11 cycles, was carried out with a sample-barcoded 5' primer and a J-beta primer mix. MiXCR, applied by TCRdb to the 5' RACE reads, yields one record per CDR3 protein. Among fewer than 950,000 distinct CDR3 sequences, around half were seen once, and the ten largest hold about 42%. Sequencing was performed on blood. The V gene is TRBV5-1, the J gene TRBJ2-7; TRBD2 is a possible D gene (6 bases). The source of this sequence is a man older than 75 in good health. Here the CDR3 DNA reads TGCGCCAGCAACCAACTGGAGGGAAGCTACGAGCAGTACTTC. This gives the protein CASNQLEGSYEQYF.